This T cell receptor (beta chain) was obtained from a study of Ad26.COV2.S vaccination and SARS-CoV-2 variants. The CDR3 totals 16 residues. Trimming took 3 bases from V and 6 from J; bases not matched to a gene: 8. From germline, CDR1 is SGHVS and CDR2 FQNEAQ. The treatment here: 15 to 20 received Ad26.COV2.S at low or high dose, single or two shots; several received placebo; per-sample allocation not given. All samples were drawn on day 63, counting from the first vaccine or placebo injection. Sequencing used immunoSEQ multiplex PCR; TCRdb keeps in-frame clones, though not all of them. The sample holds more than 300,000 clones, around nine tenths seen once.

This sequence originates from a person between 18 and 65 years old who received the Ad26.COV2.S COVID-19 vaccine or a placebo. Source: peripheral blood, taken in a trial of Ad26.COV2.S vaccine versus placebo. This rearrangement joins TRBV7-8 to TRBJ2-1; 10 nucleotides match TRBD2. CDR3 protein: CASSFLAASGGNEQFF. CDR3 DNA sequence: TGTGCCAGCAGCTTTTTAGCGGCTAGCGGGGGCAATGAGCAGTTCTTC.